This T cell receptor (beta chain) was observed in a study of blood T cell repertoires in COVID-19. Profiling relied on immunoSEQ multiplex PCR, and the TCRdb table lists in-frame clones only, not all of them. The table has a few hundred thousand clones, around nine tenths seen once. The CDR3 totals 13 residues. Germline V gene lookup returns CDR1 MNHEY and CDR2 SVGAGI. V shed 5 bases and J 5 bases; nucleotides not matched to a gene: 4. Sample: peripheral blood. V is TRBV6-5 and J is TRBJ1-2, with TRBD1 identical over 8 bases. This sequence originates from a woman aged 18-29 years who had recovered from COVID-19. This chain's CDR3 is CASSRDRKYGYTF. In nucleotides, the CDR3 is TGTGCCAGCAGTCGGGACAGGAAATATGGCTACACCTTC.